The present TCR beta chain was sequenced within a study of T cells in Graves' hyperthyroidism and ophthalmopathy. V lost 4 bases to trimming and J lost 4 bases; unmatched junction nucleotides: 15. The CDR3 covers 18 residues. CDR1 is SGHRS, CDR2 YFSETQ, per germline. This clonotype was recorded a few times. RNA transcripts served as the template for amplifying TCR beta CDR3 regions. The HTBI set primed first-round TCR CDR3 RT-PCR. MiXCR was run by TCRdb on the multiplex PCR reads, yielding one entry per CDR3 protein. This sample has 350,000 to 400,000 distinct CDR3 sequences, with more than 13% found just once.

Sequenced sample: blood. The TCR comes from a young woman with Graves' hyperthyroidism. The V and J genes are TRBV5-1 and TRBJ2-3; 10 nucleotides match TRBD2. The CDR3: CASSPGGSGRATADTQYF. CDR3 in DNA: TGCGCCAGCAGCCCCGGAGGCAGCGGGAGGGCGACTGCAGATACGCAGTATTTT.